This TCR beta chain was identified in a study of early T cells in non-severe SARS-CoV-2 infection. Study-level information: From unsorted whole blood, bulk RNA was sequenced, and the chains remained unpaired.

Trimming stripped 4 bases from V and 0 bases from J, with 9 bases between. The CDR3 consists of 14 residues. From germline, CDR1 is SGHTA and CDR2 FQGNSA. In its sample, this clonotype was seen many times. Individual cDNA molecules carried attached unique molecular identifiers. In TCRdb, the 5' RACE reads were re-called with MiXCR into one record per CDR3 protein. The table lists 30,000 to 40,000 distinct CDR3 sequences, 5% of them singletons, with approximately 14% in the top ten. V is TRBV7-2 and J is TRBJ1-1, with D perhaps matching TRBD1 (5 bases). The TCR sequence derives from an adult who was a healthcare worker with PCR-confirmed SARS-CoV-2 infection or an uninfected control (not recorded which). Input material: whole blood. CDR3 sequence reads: CASSWGPMNTEAFF. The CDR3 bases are TGTGCCAGCAGCTGGGGACCGATGAACACTGAAGCTTTCTTT.